One and the same sample provided the 3 T cell receptor beta chains below, sequenced in a study of regulatory T cells. Amplification used 52 TRBV primers and 13 TRBJ primers. TCRdb keeps only in-frame clones here, not all; method: immunoSEQ multiplex PCR. This table has about 15,000 clones, around 83% appearing once. The antigens these receptors bind are not known. Study-wide points: In CD3G-deficient patients, conventional CD4+ T cells were enriched for hydrophobic CDR3 residues at positions 6 and 7.

Sequenced sample: conventional CD4+ T cells sorted from blood. Receptors were obtained from a person younger than 45 with CD3G deficiency.

V is TRBV28 and J is TRBJ2-7, with TRBD2 identical over 9 bases. The V and J ends lost 4 bases and 4 bases, in that order; junction bases with no gene match: 8. The CDR3 is 15 residues long. Per the germline V gene, CDR1 is MDHEN and CDR2 is SYDVKM. The CDR3 sequence is CASSSQAGGAYEQYF. In DNA form, the CDR3 reads TGTGCCAGCAGTTCTCAAGCGGGAGGAGCTTACGAGCAGTACTTC. Full variable domain (remainder filled in from reference TRBV28 and TRBJ2-7): DVKVTQSSRYLVKRTGEKVFLECVQDMDHENMFWYRQDPGLGLRLIYFSYDVKMKEKGDIPEGYSVSREKKERFSLILESASTNQTSMYLCASSSQAGGAYEQYFGPGTRLTVT.

J is TRBJ1-6 and V is TRBV11-2; D might be TRBD1 (5 bases). The CDR3 totals 14 residues. Germline values: CDR1 SGHAT, CDR2 FQNNGV. With 1 base removed from V and 7 bases from J, the gap between germline ends came to 8 bases. CDR3: CASSLAGGNSPLHF. CDR3 DNA sequence: TGTGCCAGCAGCTTAGCCGGGGGGAATTCACCCCTCCACTTT.

The chain recombines TRBV6-1 with TRBJ2-4; tentatively, D is TRBD1 (5 bases). Trimming pared 6 bases from V and 4 bases from J, leaving 16 bases between. The CDR3 runs to 15 residues. The germline V gene has CDR1 MNHNS and CDR2 SASEGT. CDR3 sequence (DNA): TGTGCCAGCAGCCTAGGGGTTCTGGGGAAAAACATTCAGTACTTC. It specifies CASSLGVLGKNIQYF.